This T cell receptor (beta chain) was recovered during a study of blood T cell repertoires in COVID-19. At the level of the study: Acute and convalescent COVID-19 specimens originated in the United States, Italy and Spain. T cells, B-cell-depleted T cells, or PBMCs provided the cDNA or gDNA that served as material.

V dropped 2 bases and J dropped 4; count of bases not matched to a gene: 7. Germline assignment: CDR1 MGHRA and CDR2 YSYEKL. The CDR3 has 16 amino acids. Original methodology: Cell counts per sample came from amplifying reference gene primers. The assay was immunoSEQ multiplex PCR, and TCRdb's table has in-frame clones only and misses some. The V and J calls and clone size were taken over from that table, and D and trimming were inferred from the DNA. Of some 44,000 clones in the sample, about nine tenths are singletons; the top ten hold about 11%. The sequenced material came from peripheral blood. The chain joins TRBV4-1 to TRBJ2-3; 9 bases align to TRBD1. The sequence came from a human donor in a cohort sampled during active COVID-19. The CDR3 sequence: CASSQTTGGYSDTQYF. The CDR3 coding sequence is TGCGCCAGCAGCCAAACGACAGGGGGATATTCAGATACGCAGTATTTT.